In this sample, the clone carrying this T cell receptor (beta chain) turned up many times. This sample is drawn from a study of early T cells in non-severe SARS-CoV-2 infection. There are 17 residues in the CDR3. Germline assignment: CDR1 DFQATT and CDR2 SNEGSKA (reference sequence). J was trimmed by 3 bases and V by 0 bases; bases with no gene match: 10. Individual cDNA molecules each received unique molecular identifiers attached to them. TCRdb fed the 5' RACE reads into MiXCR, producing one record per CDR3 protein. The table records about 22,000 distinct CDR3 sequences, around 3.5% of them present only once.

The V call is TRBV20-1, the J call TRBJ2-3, with 9 bases aligning to TRBD2. The sequencing sample was made of whole blood. This TCR came from an adult who was a healthcare worker with PCR-confirmed SARS-CoV-2 infection or an uninfected control (not recorded which). CDR3 nucleotides: TGCAGTGCTAGAGATTGGTTCGGCGGGGGGGCAACAGATACGCAGTATTTT. Translation: CSARDWFGGGATDTQYF.